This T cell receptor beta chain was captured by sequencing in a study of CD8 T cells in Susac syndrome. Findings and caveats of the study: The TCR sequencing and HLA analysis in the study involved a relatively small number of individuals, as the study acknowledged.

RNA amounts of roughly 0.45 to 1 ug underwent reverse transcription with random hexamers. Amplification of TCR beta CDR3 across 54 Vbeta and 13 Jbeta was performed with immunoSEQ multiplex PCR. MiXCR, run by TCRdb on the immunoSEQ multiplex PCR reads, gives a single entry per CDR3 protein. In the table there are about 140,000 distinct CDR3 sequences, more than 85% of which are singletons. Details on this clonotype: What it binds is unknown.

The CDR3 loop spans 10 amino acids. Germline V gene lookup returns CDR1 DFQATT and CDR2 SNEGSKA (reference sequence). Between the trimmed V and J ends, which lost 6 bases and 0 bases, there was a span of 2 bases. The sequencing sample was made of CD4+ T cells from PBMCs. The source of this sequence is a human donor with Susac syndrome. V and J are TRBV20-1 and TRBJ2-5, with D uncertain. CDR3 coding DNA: TGCAGTGCAGACCAAGAGACCCAGTACTTC. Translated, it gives CSADQETQYF.